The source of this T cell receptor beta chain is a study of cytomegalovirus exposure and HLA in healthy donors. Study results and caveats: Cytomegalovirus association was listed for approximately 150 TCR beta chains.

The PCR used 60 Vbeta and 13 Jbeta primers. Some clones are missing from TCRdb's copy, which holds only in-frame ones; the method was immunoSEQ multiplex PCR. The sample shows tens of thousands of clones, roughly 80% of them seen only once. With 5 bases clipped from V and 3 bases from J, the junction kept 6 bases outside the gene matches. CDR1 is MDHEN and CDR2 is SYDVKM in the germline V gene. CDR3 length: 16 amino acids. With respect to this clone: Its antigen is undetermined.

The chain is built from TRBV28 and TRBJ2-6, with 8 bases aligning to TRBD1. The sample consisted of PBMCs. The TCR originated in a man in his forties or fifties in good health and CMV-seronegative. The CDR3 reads CASSVLTGGGANVLTF. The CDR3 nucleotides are TGTGCCAGCAGTGTACTAACAGGGGGTGGGGCCAACGTCCTGACTTTC.